This TCR beta chain came from a study of radiation and T cells in renal cell carcinoma. With V trimmed by 0 bases and J by 1 base, 4 bases remained unmatched. Germline CDR1 LGHNA, CDR2 YSLEER. The CDR3 has 16 residues. Time point: blood 4 weeks post-SBRT, at nephrectomy. The treatment denotes: 15 Gy SBRT to primary tumor, nephrectomy 4 weeks later. Nephrectomy followed 15 Gy stereotactic body radiation by 4 weeks. Serial blood draws occurred at baseline and 2 and 4 weeks post-SBRT. TCRdb's copy holds only in-frame clones and misses some; the assay was immunoSEQ multiplex PCR. The data contain 75,000 to 90,000 clones, about 89% of them seen just once; the ten biggest clones take up approximately 6%. In the case of this clone: Its antigen remains unidentified.

General observations from the study: Baseline intratumoral clonotype presence is unknown without pretreatment biopsies.

The sample was blood, taken from a patient whose treatment included radiotherapy and nephrectomy. The chain couples TRBV4-3 to TRBJ2-5, with 8 bases lining up with TRBD1. This sequence originates from a woman in her sixties or seventies with renal cell carcinoma. The CDR3 nucleotides read TGCGCCAGCAGCCAAGAGGGTCAGGGGGCCCAAGAGACCCAGTACTTC. This sequence encodes CASSQEGQGAQETQYF.